The 24 T cell receptor beta chains listed next were all sequenced from one sample in a study of cytotoxic CD8 clonotypes in ibrutinib-treated CLL. Here immunoSEQ multiplex PCR was the method, and the copy in TCRdb shows in-frame clones only, minus some. The sample records some 140,000 clones, less than 95% being singletons. This specimen was PBMCs, taken after 12 months of ibrutinib treatment. The receptors here all came from a human donor with chronic lymphocytic leukemia.

The chain carries TRBV6-4 and TRBJ2-1; TRBD2 aligns across 7 bases. The trim removed 6 bases at V and 7 bases at J, leaving 6 bases unmatched. CDR1 and CDR2 from the germline V gene are MRHNA and SNTAGT. The CDR3 sequence is 13 residues long. In DNA form, the CDR3 reads TGTGCCAGCAGCTTTGAACTAGCGAATGAGCAGTTCTTC. This codes for CASSFELANEQFF.

The table lists this clone with a count of one. The chain joins TRBV7-2 to TRBJ1-5; D ambiguous. The CDR3 runs 14 residues. Trimming took 1 base from V and 3 from J, leaving 7 bases between them. From germline, CDR1 is SGHTA and CDR2 FQGNSA. CDR3 sequence: CASSLDGDNQPQHF. CDR3 in DNA: TGTGCCAGCAGCTTAGACGGGGACAATCAGCCCCAGCATTTT. The full variable domain, with the rest looked up from reference TRBV7-2 and TRBJ1-5, is GAGVSQSPSNKVTEKGKDVELRCDPISGHTALYWYRQSLGQGLEFLIYFQGNSAPDKSGLPSDRFSAERTGGSVSTLTIQRTQQEDSAVYLCASSLDGDNQPQHFGDGTRLSIL.

This chain connects TRBV7-3 to TRBJ2-1, with D possibly TRBD2 on 5 matching bases. V was pared by 0 bases and J by 7 bases, with 13 bases between. This CDR3 contains 15 residues. Germline CDR1 and CDR2: SGHTA and FQGTGA. The CDR3 reads CASSLTPSMGNEQFF. The CDR3 DNA is TGTGCCAGCAGCTTAACCCCTAGCATGGGGAATGAGCAGTTCTTC.

The sample holds a few counts of this clone. The gene calls are TRBV5-6 and TRBJ1-4; TRBD1 might be the D (5 bases). The CDR3 spans 13 residues. Germline-derived CDR1 and CDR2 are SGHDT and YYEEEE. Trimming stripped 5 bases from V and 7 bases from J, with 12 bases between. CDR3 DNA: TGTGCCAGCAGATCCTACGGGGGTGAAAAACTGTTTTTT. Residues: CASRSYGGEKLFF. Combining the CDR3 with reference TRBV5-6 and TRBJ1-4 gives the whole variable domain DAGVTQSPTHLIKTRGQQVTLRCSPKSGHDTVSWYQQALGQGPQFIFQYYEEEERQRGNFPDRFSGHQFPNYSSELNVNALLLGDSALYLCASRSYGGEKLFFGSGTQLSVL.

The rearrangement uses TRBV4-3 and TRBJ1-1; 7 nucleotides align to TRBD1. This CDR3 comprises 16 residues. After removal of 5 bases from V and 4 bases from J, the junction contained 13 bases not matched to a gene. Looked up from germline, CDR1 is LGHNA and CDR2 is YSLEER. This chain's CDR3 is CASSKRQGGGVTEAFF. DNA for the CDR3: TGCGCCAGCAGCAAGCGACAGGGAGGGGGCGTCACTGAAGCTTTCTTT.

V usage is TRBV4-2 and J usage is TRBJ1-5; D remains ambiguous. This CDR3 contains 15 residues. Germline loops: CDR1 LGHNA, CDR2 YNFKEQ. Trimming took 2 bases from V and 0 from J, leaving 8 bases between them. In DNA form, the CDR3 reads TGTGCCAGCAGCCAACGGCAGTCTAGCAATCAGCCCCAGCATTTT. It specifies CASSQRQSSNQPQHF.

The chain links TRBV19 to TRBJ1-1; 7 bases align to TRBD1. The ends lost 5 bases at V and 4 bases at J; junction bases unmatched: 7. This CDR3 has 14 amino acids. CDR1 and CDR2 (germline): LNHDA, SQIVND (reference sequence). The DNA of the CDR3 is TGTGCCAGTAGTTTAAGGGGGCGCGGCACTGAAGCTTTCTTT. Translating gives CASSLRGRGTEAFF.

CDR3 in amino acids: CASSPGTDNEKLFF. CDR3 nucleotides: TGTGCCAGCTCACCTGGGACAGATAATGAAAAACTGTTTTTT. The gene calls are TRBV18 and TRBJ1-4; 7 bases are shared with TRBD1. This CDR3 has 14 amino acids. J was trimmed by 4 bases and V by 3 bases; bases with no gene match: 2. CDR1 KGHSH and CDR2 LQKENI come from the germline V gene.

This sequence joins TRBV28 and TRBJ1-4, with D perhaps matching TRBD1 (5 bases). With 5 bases removed from V and 7 bases from J, the gap between germline ends came to 14 bases. Germline CDR1 and CDR2: MDHEN and SYDVKM. The CDR3 has 14 amino acids. CDR3 bases: TGTGCCAGCAGTCATGACAGACATGGTGAAAAACTGTTTTTT. It yields the protein CASSHDRHGEKLFF.

The chain links TRBV10-3 to TRBJ2-2; maybe TRBD2 (6 bases). Trimming removed 4 bases from V and 3 bases from J, with 9 bases in between. CDR3 size: 14 residues. Germline V gene data show CDR1 as ENHRY and CDR2 as SYGVKD. CDR3 sequence reads: CAISVSGDTGELFF. CDR3 sequence (DNA): TGTGCCATCAGTGTTTCGGGAGACACCGGGGAGCTGTTTTTT.

J is TRBJ2-5 and V is TRBV9; possibly TRBD1 or TRBD2 for D (5 bases each). The V end was cut by 3 bases, the J end by 0 bases, with 9 bases between. Germline CDR1 and CDR2: SGDLS and YYNGEE. This CDR3 has 14 residues. The CDR3: CASSGETDQETQYF. In nucleotides, the CDR3 is TGTGCCAGCAGCGGGGAGACAGACCAAGAGACCCAGTACTTC.

For the CDR3, the DNA is TGTGCCAGTAGTATGACAGGGAGCGGGAGGGCTCAGTACGAGCAGTACTTC. Translated: CASSMTGSGRAQYEQYF. The J gene is TRBJ2-7, the V gene TRBV19; TRBD2 matches at 10 bases. CDR1 and CDR2 from the germline V gene are LNHDA and SQIVND (reference sequence). The CDR3 is 17 residues long. The V gene end was trimmed by 3 bases and the J gene end by 4 bases; junction bases not matched to a gene: 12.

This chain joins TRBV18 and TRBJ1-1, with a weak D call TRBD1 (6 bases). V was clipped by 3 bases and J by 3 bases, with 20 bases between them. This CDR3 is 17 amino acids long. Germline loops: CDR1 KGHSH, CDR2 LQKENI. CDR3 nucleotides: TGTGCCAGCTCACCTCAGGGGCCTGGCAACCCAGACACTGAAGCTTTCTTT. This sequence encodes CASSPQGPGNPDTEAFF.

CDR3 sequence reads: CASDDRVVPKSYEQYF. CDR3 nucleotides: TGTGCCAGCGATGACAGGGTAGTCCCTAAGTCCTACGAGCAGTACTTC. The V and J genes are TRBV9 and TRBJ2-7; 7 bases agree with TRBD1. This CDR3 is built from 16 residues. The trim removed 7 bases at V and 1 base at J, leaving 14 bases unmatched. CDR1 SGDLS and CDR2 YYNGEE come from the germline V gene.

The gene calls are TRBV7-9 and TRBJ2-7, with 9 bases lining up with TRBD2. CDR3 length equals 17 residues. V gave up 1 base and J gave up 2 bases; unmatched junction bases: 9. Germline CDR1 SEHNR, CDR2 FQNEAQ (reference sequence). The CDR3 DNA reads TGTGCCAGCAGCTTAGGTTCTGCGGGAGGGCACCCCTACGAGCAGTACTTC. It yields the protein CASSLGSAGGHPYEQYF. Filled out from reference TRBV7-9 and TRBJ2-7, the complete variable domain reads DTGVSQNPRHKITKRGQNVTFRCDPISEHNRLYWYRQTLGQGPEFLTYFQNEAQLEKSRLLSDRFSAERPKGSFSTLEIQRTEQGDSAMYLCASSLGSAGGHPYEQYFGPGTRLTVT.

This clone was recorded a few times. The chain links TRBV7-9 to TRBJ1-5, with 8 bases identical to TRBD1. The CDR3 has 13 amino acids. J was trimmed by 9 bases and V by 4 bases; bases with no gene match: 5. The germline gives CDR1 SEHNR, CDR2 FQNEAQ (reference sequence). CDR3 residues: CASSSQGDGPQHF. DNA of the CDR3: TGTGCCAGCAGCTCACAGGGGGATGGGCCCCAGCATTTT.

This sequence joins TRBV30 and TRBJ2-5; TRBD1 aligns across 7 bases. V lost 5 bases to trimming and J lost 3 bases; unmatched junction nucleotides: 9. CDR1 and CDR2 from the germline V gene are GTSNPN and SVGIG (reference sequence). The CDR3 length is 14 residues. CDR3 nucleotide sequence: TGTGCCTGGTCCCGGGACAGTTTCGAAGAGACCCAGTACTTC. Residues: CAWSRDSFEETQYF.

In this sample, this clone turned up once. V usage is TRBV7-3 and J usage is TRBJ2-6, with D unresolved. The V and J ends lost 6 bases and 1 base respectively, with 13 bases between them. The CDR3 is 16 amino acids. Germline-derived CDR1 and CDR2 are SGHTA and FQGTGA. The CDR3 DNA reads TGTGCCAGCAGTTCAAACCCATGGTCTGGGGCCAACGTCCTGACTTTC. It translates to CASSSNPWSGANVLTF.

V usage is TRBV28 and J usage is TRBJ2-1, with D unclear. The CDR3 contains 11 residues. Germline values: CDR1 MDHEN, CDR2 SYDVKM. V lost 2 bases and J 7 bases, leaving 3 bases between the germline ends. The CDR3 DNA reads as TGTGCCAGCAGTTTAAGAAATGAGCAGTTCTTC. Translated: CASSLRNEQFF.

The chain is built from TRBV5-1 and TRBJ2-3; D may be TRBD2 (5 bases). There are 16 residues in the CDR3. V lost 1 base to trimming and J lost 6 bases, with 18 bases between them. In germline, CDR1 is SGHRS, CDR2 YFSETQ. CDR3 in DNA: TGCGCCAGCAGCTTGACCGGGAATCGTCCGTCGGATACGCAGTATTTT. Its translation: CASSLTGNRPSDTQYF.

The rearrangement joins TRBV13 to TRBJ1-4; D perhaps matches TRBD1 (5 bases). The V and J ends lost 5 bases and 7 bases respectively, with 11 bases between them. The germline V gene encodes CDR1 PRHDT and CDR2 FYEKMQ (reference sequence). The CDR3 sequence is 13 residues long. CDR3 bases: TGTGCCAGCAGCCAATCCGGGGCTGAAAAACTGTTTTTT. It codes for CASSQSGAEKLFF. Drawing the rest from reference TRBV13 and TRBJ1-4, the complete variable domain is AAGVIQSPRHLIKEKRETATLKCYPIPRHDTVYWYQQGPGQDPQFLISFYEKMQSDKGSIPDRFSAQQFSDYHSELNMSSLELGDSALYFCASSQSGAEKLFFGSGTQLSVL.

This chain connects TRBV29-1 to TRBJ2-7, with D possibly called TRBD1 or TRBD2 (5 bases each). V lost 2 bases to trimming and J lost 0 bases, with 14 bases between them. CDR3 length: 15 residues. Looked up from germline, CDR1 is SQVTM and CDR2 is ANQGSEA. The CDR3 DNA reads TGCAGCGTTGAATTGGTAGGGACCAGCTCCTACGAGCAGTACTTC. This encodes CSVELVGTSSYEQYF.

The chain recombines TRBV25-1 with TRBJ2-5; a weak D match, TRBD1 (6 bases). The CDR3 spans 13 residues. V gave up 6 bases and J gave up 5 bases, with 13 bases separating them. Germline assignment: CDR1 MGHDK and CDR2 SYGVNS. The CDR3 DNA follows: TGTGCCAGCAGGGCAGGGGTGGGGGAGACCCAGTACTTC. Protein product: CASRAGVGETQYF.

This clone was detected only a few times. The germline gene is not matched at one end of the junction; a read error may be the cause. This chain uses TRBV7-2 with TRBJ2-3; 9 positions match TRBD2. CDR1 is SGHTA and CDR2 is FQGNSA in the germline V gene. This CDR3 is 12 amino acids long. The CDR3, as DNA: TGTGCCAGCAGCCTAGCGGGGAATACGCAGTATTTT. It encodes CASSLAGNTQYF.